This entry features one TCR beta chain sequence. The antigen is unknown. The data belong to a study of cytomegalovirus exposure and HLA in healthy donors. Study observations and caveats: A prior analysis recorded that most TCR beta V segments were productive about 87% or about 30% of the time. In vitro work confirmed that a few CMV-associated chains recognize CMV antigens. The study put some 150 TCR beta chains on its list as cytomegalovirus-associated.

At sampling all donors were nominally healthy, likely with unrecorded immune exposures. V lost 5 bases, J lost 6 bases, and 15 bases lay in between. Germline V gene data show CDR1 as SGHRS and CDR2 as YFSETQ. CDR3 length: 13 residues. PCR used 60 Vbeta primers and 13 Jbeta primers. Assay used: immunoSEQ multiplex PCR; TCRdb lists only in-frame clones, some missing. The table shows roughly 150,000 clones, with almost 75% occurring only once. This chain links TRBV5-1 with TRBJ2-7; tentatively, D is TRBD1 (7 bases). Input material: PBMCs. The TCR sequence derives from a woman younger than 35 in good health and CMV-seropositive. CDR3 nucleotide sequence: TGCGCCAGCAGGGAGGGAAACAGGGGCGAGCAGTACTTC. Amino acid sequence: CASREGNRGEQYF.